The clone carrying this T cell receptor beta chain has a handful of counts. This entry is derived from a study of response to subunit inactivated influenza vaccine. TCRdb processed the RT-PCR reads anew with MiXCR; each CDR3 protein has one entry. The repertoire holds hundreds of thousands of distinct CDR3 sequences, about 18% seen once, with roughly a tenth in the top ten. This CDR3 region has 13 residues. The germline CDR1 and CDR2 sequences are KGHSH and LQKENI. V lost 2 bases and J 1 base, leaving 6 bases between the germline ends. The source of this sequence is a man in his fifties who received an inactivated influenza vaccine. The material was PBMCs from blood, obtained around 5 days after vaccination. The chain combines TRBV18 with TRBJ2-7, with D hard to call. The CDR3 spells CASSPTESYEQYF. CDR3 nucleotide sequence: TGTGCCAGCTCACCAACAGAGTCCTACGAGCAGTACTTC.